This TCR beta chain was sequenced in a study of T cell responses to AZD1222 COVID-19 vaccine. Overall study findings and caveats: CD4 TCRs associated with vaccination spanned spike, dominating at 160-218 and 743-854. AZD1222 recipients seropositive at baseline numbered only six or seven. Two AZD1222 administrations were followed by greater Spike-specific TCR breadth and depth.

Profiled with immunoSEQ multiplex PCR; TCRdb holds only in-frame clones, not every one. The sample records roughly 98,000 clones, over 85% being singletons. The CDR3 is 13 residues long. CDR1 is SGHRS and CDR2 is YFSETQ in the germline V gene. Trimming removed 4 bases from V and 7 bases from J; junction bases left unmatched: 5. A word on this clone: What it binds is not known.

The genes are TRBV5-1 and TRBJ2-7; 10 nucleotides match TRBD1. This TCR was sampled from an adult in good health. This material consisted of peripheral blood, taken on day 0 of AZD1222 vaccination. The CDR3: CASSGTGELEQYF. Written as DNA, the CDR3 is TGCGCCAGCAGCGGGACAGGGGAATTGGAGCAGTACTTC.